The entry that follows covers one T cell receptor beta chain sequence. Its target is not known. This sample was taken from a study of T cells in Graves' hyperthyroidism and ophthalmopathy. Study details: Staff took peripheral blood when the initial diagnosis was made, before any treatment began. The study, taken as a whole, reports: Using 13 V-J features, a model discriminated ophthalmopathy from stable hyperthyroidism. Most clonotypes expanded in thyroid above 0.001 were likewise present in blood.

The investigators amplified TCR beta CDR3 regions from RNA transcripts. Primed by the HTBI set, a first-round RT-PCR was run on the TCR CDR3. TCRdb called the multiplex PCR reads again in MiXCR, with one record for every CDR3 protein. The sample holds fewer than 400,000 distinct CDR3 sequences, around a sixth seen once. Germline-derived CDR1 and CDR2 are LNHDA and SQIVND (reference sequence). The V end was cut by 5 bases, the J end by 1 base, with 9 bases between. The CDR3 sequence is 14 residues long. Diagnoses used clinical symptoms, serum thyroxine and TRAb, thyroid ultrasound and orbital computed tomography.

Sequencing was performed on blood. This clonotype was obtained from a man aged 30-40 years with Graves' hyperthyroidism. V is TRBV19 and J is TRBJ2-4; D is unclear. The CDR3 protein is CASSRHSAKNIQYF. Here the CDR3 DNA reads TGTGCCAGTAGTCGCCATTCGGCCAAAAACATTCAGTACTTC.